The 21 T cell receptor beta chains reported below all come from one sample, sequenced in a study of ipilimumab plus nivolumab after autologous stem cell transplantation. Profiled with immunoSEQ multiplex PCR; TCRdb holds only in-frame clones, not every one. The sample lists about 17,000 clones, approximately 79% occurring once. The sequencing here drew on PBMCs, taken in a trial of ipilimumab plus nivolumab as post-transplant consolidation. These receptors were obtained from a male donor with diffuse large B-cell lymphoma.

The rearrangement links TRBV19 to TRBJ1-1; unclear D gene. Germline-derived CDR1 and CDR2 are LNHDA and SQIVND (reference sequence). CDR3 length equals 13 residues. V gave up 3 bases and J gave up 3 bases, with 8 bases separating them. The CDR3, as DNA: TGTGCCAGTAGTATTGGGGTTTACACTGAAGCTTTCTTT. Translated, it gives CASSIGVYTEAFF.

By share, this clone counts as medium-sized. This CDR3 is CASSLRAGRNTEAFF. The DNA of the CDR3 is TGTGCCAGCAGCTTACGGGCAGGGAGGAACACTGAAGCTTTCTTT. This chain joins TRBV11-2 and TRBJ1-1; possible D gene TRBD1, 5 bases. The germline V gene encodes CDR1 SGHAT and CDR2 FQNNGV. V lost 2 bases, J lost 1 base, and 11 bases lay in between. The CDR3 has 15 amino acids.

As concerns this clone: The same CDR3 also results from other DNA sequences found in this sample. This chain links TRBV27 with TRBJ2-2; D unresolved. Germline CDR1 is MNHEY and CDR2 is SMNVEV (reference sequence). The CDR3 has 12 residues. Deletions cut 3 bases from V and 2 bases from J, with 1 base between. CDR3 in amino acids: CASSFNTGELFF. For the CDR3, the DNA is TGTGCCAGCAGTTTTAACACCGGGGAGCTGTTTTTT.

The V call is TRBV11-3, the J call TRBJ2-3; 9 positions match TRBD2. The CDR3 covers 15 residues. Germline trimming cut 4 bases from V and 6 bases from J; bases unmatched to any gene: 8. CDR1 SGHNT and CDR2 YENEEA come from the germline V gene. The CDR3 sequence: CASSSPGTSWDTQYF. For the CDR3, the DNA is TGTGCCAGCAGCTCCCCGGGGACTAGCTGGGATACGCAGTATTTT.

The chain uses TRBV11-3 and TRBJ1-1, with 9 bases matching TRBD1. Per germline, CDR1 SGHNT and CDR2 YENEEA. The V segment lost 5 bases and the J segment 4 bases; nucleotides outside the gene matches: 5. CDR3 size: 14 residues. The CDR3 DNA follows: TGTGCCAGCAGCCTGGGACAGGGAGGCACTGAAGCTTTCTTT. This translates into CASSLGQGGTEAFF.

This chain links TRBV5-1 with TRBJ1-3; D is possibly TRBD1 (5 bases). Deletions cut 0 bases from V and 0 bases from J, with 10 bases between. CDR3 length equals 16 residues. Germline V lookup: CDR1 SGHRS, CDR2 YFSETQ. CDR3 nucleotide sequence: TGCGCCAGCAGCTTGGATGGGGGAAACTCTGGAAACACCATATATTTT. Protein: CASSLDGGNSGNTIYF.

The rearrangement uses TRBV2 and TRBJ1-1; D not certain. The CDR3 length is 13 residues. V was clipped by 2 bases and J by 3 bases, with 7 bases between them. CDR1 SNHLY and CDR2 FYNNEI come from the germline V gene. CDR3 coding DNA: TGTGCCAGCAGTGAAATCTCCTACACTGAAGCTTTCTTT. This encodes CASSEISYTEAFF.

The V call is TRBV19, the J call TRBJ2-7; D perhaps matches TRBD2 (6 bases). CDR3 length: 18 residues. Germline CDR1 LNHDA, CDR2 SQIVND (reference sequence). Trimming removed 4 bases from V and 4 bases from J, with 26 bases in between. In nucleotides, the CDR3 is TGTGCCAGTAGTAAGGGTGGGAGCACGGGAGTACTGCCATACGAGCAGTACTTC. Translating gives CASSKGGSTGVLPYEQYF.

This chain links TRBV27 with TRBJ1-3, with 7 bases fitting TRBD1. V lost 1 base and J lost 1; bases outside the gene matches: 7. The CDR3 is 17 residues long. From germline, CDR1 is MNHEY and CDR2 SMNVEV (reference sequence). For the CDR3, the DNA is TGTGCCAGCAGTTTATGGGCAGGGGGGCTTTCTGGAAACACCATATATTTT. Protein product: CASSLWAGGLSGNTIYF.

V is TRBV6-1 and J is TRBJ1-2; D call uncertain. Germline CDR1 MNHNS, CDR2 SASEGT. CDR3 length: 14 residues. Trimming stripped 1 base from V and 5 bases from J, with 11 bases between. The CDR3: CASSEGMIGYGYTF. DNA of the CDR3: TGTGCCAGCAGTGAAGGAATGATAGGATATGGCTACACCTTC.

The chain recombines TRBV7-9 with TRBJ2-3; tentative D call: TRBD2 (5 bases). In germline, CDR1 is SEHNR, CDR2 FQNEAQ (reference sequence). V was shortened by 3 bases and J by 4 bases, with 11 bases between the two germline ends. The CDR3 spans 14 residues. The CDR3 is CASSFKGVADTQYF. DNA of the CDR3: TGTGCCAGCAGCTTCAAGGGAGTCGCAGATACGCAGTATTTT.

The chain carries TRBV9 and TRBJ2-2; D could derive from TRBD1 or TRBD2 (6 bases each). Trimming took 3 bases from V and 3 from J, leaving 18 bases between them. The length of the CDR3 is 17 residues. Germline CDR1 and CDR2: SGDLS and YYNGEE. CDR3 sequence reads: CASSGEQGGFYTGELFF. The CDR3 DNA reads TGTGCCAGCAGCGGAGAACAGGGAGGATTTTACACCGGGGAGCTGTTTTTT.

The rearrangement joins TRBV30 to TRBJ2-4; D unresolved. CDR1 and CDR2 (germline): GTSNPN, SVGIG (reference sequence). CDR3 size: 16 residues. Between the trimmed V and J ends, which lost 0 bases and 0 bases, there was a span of 12 bases. The CDR3 is CAWSVRTSVAKNIQYF. The CDR3 bases are TGTGCCTGGAGTGTCAGGACGTCAGTAGCCAAAAACATTCAGTACTTC.

This rearrangement joins TRBV2 to TRBJ1-1; no reliable D call. This CDR3 is 14 amino acids long. The ends were cut back, 6 bases at V and 1 base at J, with 12 bases in the middle. Germline CDR1 reads SNHLY; CDR2 reads FYNNEI. CDR3 DNA sequence: TGTGCCAGCAGCGTTGACGGTAAGAACACTGAAGCTTTCTTT. It specifies CASSVDGKNTEAFF.

V gene TRBV5-1 combines with J gene TRBJ1-1; perhaps TRBD1 as D (5 bases). Per germline, CDR1 SGHRS and CDR2 YFSETQ. V was clipped by 4 bases and J by 1 base, with 11 bases between them. CDR3 length: 14 amino acids. The CDR3 loop reads CASSRQGQNTEAFF. In nucleotides, the CDR3 is TGCGCCAGCAGCCGTCAGGGCCAGAACACTGAAGCTTTCTTT.

This chain joins TRBV18 and TRBJ1-5; TRBD1 is a possible D gene (6 bases). Germline V lookup: CDR1 KGHSH, CDR2 LQKENI. CDR3 length: 15 amino acids. V was clipped by 6 bases and J by 3 bases, with 15 bases between them. This chain's CDR3 is CASSSGAVDNQPQHF. CDR3 nucleotide sequence: TGTGCCAGCTCCTCAGGGGCGGTCGACAATCAGCCCCAGCATTTT.

In this sample, this clone turned up once. This chain uses TRBV28 with TRBJ2-1, with 13 bases fitting TRBD2. Germline assignment: CDR1 MDHEN and CDR2 SYDVKM. The CDR3 consists of 15 residues. V shed 7 bases, J shed 6 bases, and the junction held 6 bases outside the gene matches. CDR3 loop: CASNMGLAGSNEQFF. CDR3 in DNA: TGTGCCAGCAATATGGGACTAGCGGGATCCAATGAGCAGTTCTTC.

The chain joins TRBV19 to TRBJ1-4, with D hard to call. CDR1 is LNHDA and CDR2 is SQIVND in the germline V gene (reference sequence). The CDR3 length is 11 residues. Trimming cost V 5 bases and J 7 bases, with 5 bases left between them. For the CDR3, the DNA is TGTGCCAGTAGTTTAAGTGAAAAACTGTTTTTT. Encoded protein: CASSLSEKLFF.

For the CDR3, the DNA is TGTGCATCCACCGGGGTAGGAGAGACCCAGTACTTC. The encoded protein is CASTGVGETQYF. V usage is TRBV19 and J usage is TRBJ2-5; TRBD2 might be the D (5 bases). Germline V gene sequence: CDR1 LNHDA, CDR2 SQIVND (reference sequence). The CDR3 is 12 residues long.

This chain uses TRBV19 with TRBJ1-2; D not resolved. The CDR3 extends over 16 amino acids. Trimming shortened V by 7 bases and J by 6 bases, and 24 bases separated the two germline ends. CDR1 LNHDA and CDR2 SQIVND come from the germline V gene (reference sequence). The CDR3 is CASTPLISVFENGYTF. CDR3 DNA: TGTGCCAGTACCCCGTTGATCTCAGTTTTTGAGAATGGCTACACCTTC.

This clone was seen a few times. The V gene is TRBV11-1, the J gene TRBJ1-2; the match to TRBD1 covers 9 bases. Germline V lookup: CDR1 SGHAT, CDR2 FQDESV (reference sequence). Trimming cost V 5 bases and J 4 bases; bases outside gene matches: 8. The CDR3 length is 15 residues. This CDR3 reads CASSPGQGEFYGYTF. The CDR3 nucleotides read TGTGCCAGCAGCCCGGGACAGGGCGAATTCTATGGCTACACCTTC.